The 23 T cell receptor beta chains below all came from one sample that was sequenced in a study of control samples from healthy donors and cancer patients. Profiled with immunoSEQ multiplex PCR; TCRdb holds only in-frame clones, not every one. This table has 100,000 to 150,000 clones, around 92% appearing once. The source material was PBMCs. The receptors were gathered from a man aged 80 or over with head and neck cancer.

V gene TRBV19 combines with J gene TRBJ1-5, with D possibly matching TRBD1 (5 bases). Germline V gene sequence: CDR1 LNHDA, CDR2 SQIVND (reference sequence). The CDR3 loop spans 14 amino acids. V dropped 3 bases and J dropped 7 bases, with 13 bases sitting between them. The CDR3: CASSMVNRPQPQHF. DNA for the CDR3: TGTGCCAGTAGTATGGTGAACAGGCCCCAGCCCCAGCATTTT.

V and J are TRBV27 and TRBJ2-2, with 12 bases lining up with TRBD1. CDR3 length: 15 amino acids. Germline CDR1 MNHEY, CDR2 SMNVEV (reference sequence). V lost 6 bases and J lost 3; bases outside the gene matches: 2. This CDR3 reads CASSGTGGYTGELFF. Here the CDR3 DNA reads TGTGCCAGCAGCGGGACAGGGGGCTACACCGGGGAGCTGTTTTTT.

This chain connects TRBV2 to TRBJ2-3, with D tentatively TRBD2 (6 bases). This CDR3 is 16 amino acids long. Per the germline V gene, CDR1 is SNHLY and CDR2 is FYNNEI. V lost 3 bases and J lost 2, with 15 bases in between. The CDR3 protein is CASSDPTGLPTDTQYF. The CDR3 coding sequence is TGTGCCAGCAGTGACCCAACGGGACTCCCCACAGATACGCAGTATTTT.

The V gene is TRBV5-1, the J gene TRBJ1-4, with D unresolved. The CDR3 is 14 residues long. Germline loops: CDR1 SGHRS, CDR2 YFSETQ. V lost 2 bases and J 5 bases, leaving 10 bases between the germline ends. The CDR3 spells CASSLGRLNEKLFF. The CDR3 DNA reads TGCGCCAGCAGCTTAGGGCGGCTAAATGAAAAACTGTTTTTT.

The chain links TRBV9 to TRBJ2-1; TRBD2 matches at 14 bases. V was pared by 5 bases and J by 10 bases, with 8 bases of the junction left unmatched. Germline V CDR1 and CDR2: SGDLS, YYNGEE. The length of the CDR3 is 15 residues. As DNA, the CDR3 is TGTGCCAGCAGTTGGGGGACTAGCGGGGGAGGAGAGCAGTTCTTC. It specifies CASSWGTSGGGEQFF.

The CDR3 loop reads CASSLGHVQPHNEQFF. CDR3 coding DNA: TGTGCCAGCAGCTTAGGACATGTCCAGCCCCACAATGAGCAGTTCTTC. The V gene is TRBV7-8, the J gene TRBJ2-1; no reliable D call. V gave up 1 base and J gave up 5 bases, with 15 bases separating them. CDR3 size: 16 residues. Germline V gene lookup returns CDR1 SGHVS and CDR2 FQNEAQ.

V is TRBV11-1 and J is TRBJ1-6; D is undetermined. Germline V gene sequence: CDR1 SGHAT, CDR2 FQDESV (reference sequence). The CDR3 contains 14 residues. The V gene lost 3 bases and the J gene lost 5 bases, with 8 bases spanning the gap. This CDR3 is CASSLRGNNSPLHF. In DNA, the CDR3 is TGTGCCAGCAGCTTGCGAGGGAATAATTCACCCCTCCACTTT.

V and J are TRBV3-1 (or the pseudogene TRBV3-2) and TRBJ2-5; 7 bases map to TRBD2. V was clipped by 3 bases and J by 2 bases; unmatched bases: 3. Germline CDR1 reads LGHDT; CDR2 reads YNNKEL (reference sequence). This CDR3 spans 14 amino acids. The CDR3 DNA reads TGTGCCAGCAGCCAGCCGGGACTACAAGAGACCCAGTACTTC. It is translated as CASSQPGLQETQYF.

This clone was seen repeatedly, ten times or more. J is TRBJ1-1 and V is TRBV7-9, with TRBD1 identical over 7 bases. The ends lost 5 bases at V and 2 bases at J; junction bases unmatched: 8. CDR3 length: 15 residues. CDR1 and CDR2 (germline): SEHNR, FQNEAQ (reference sequence). The DNA of the CDR3 is TGTGCCAGCAGCCTAACGACAGGGAGTAACACTGAAGCTTTCTTT. Translation: CASSLTTGSNTEAFF.

V usage is TRBV6-6 and J usage is TRBJ2-3; no firm D call. The CDR3 runs 15 residues. Per germline, CDR1 MNHNY and CDR2 SVGAGI (reference sequence). Trimming left V 6 bases short and J 1 base short, with 14 bases between. The CDR3 protein is CASSPNSPGTDTQYF. CDR3 in DNA: TGTGCCAGCAGCCCCAACTCCCCCGGCACAGATACGCAGTATTTT.

The V call is TRBV7-2, the J call TRBJ2-1, with TRBD2 matching over 10 bases. The germline CDR1 and CDR2 sequences are SGHTA and FQGNSA. J gave up 3 bases and V 2 bases, and 10 bases lay outside the gene matches. The CDR3 contains 18 residues. The CDR3 DNA reads TGTGCCAGCAGCTTACGCACTAGCGGGATAGGATACTACAATGAGCAGTTCTTC. Translating gives CASSLRTSGIGYYNEQFF.

This clone showed up just once. The J gene is TRBJ2-7, the V gene TRBV6-5, with D possibly TRBD2 on 6 matching bases. From germline, CDR1 is MNHEY and CDR2 SVGAGI. V lost 5 bases and J lost 2, with 13 bases in between. This CDR3 spans 14 amino acids. CDR3 DNA sequence: TGTGCCAGCAGTCCTACGGGACTTACCTACGAGCAGTACTTC. It yields the protein CASSPTGLTYEQYF.

The chain couples TRBV6-1 to TRBJ2-5; 12 positions match TRBD2. The CDR3 loop spans 15 amino acids. Germline CDR1 and CDR2: MNHNS and SASEGT. V was clipped by 6 bases and J by 2 bases; unmatched bases: 4. CDR3 sequence: CASRRTSGKQETQYF. The CDR3 DNA follows: TGTGCCAGCAGGAGGACTAGCGGGAAACAAGAGACCCAGTACTTC.

V usage is TRBV29-1 and J usage is TRBJ2-5, with 10 bases identical to TRBD2. Germline V gene lookup returns CDR1 SQVTM and CDR2 ANQGSEA. The CDR3 runs to 15 residues. Trimming took 5 bases from V and 3 from J; bases not matched to a gene: 9. CDR3 sequence (DNA): TGCAGCGTTAAACAGCGGGAGGGCCTTAAAGAGACCCAGTACTTC. This gives the protein CSVKQREGLKETQYF.

The J gene is TRBJ2-7, the V gene TRBV11-2; tentative D call: TRBD2 (6 bases). Deletions cut 4 bases from V and 1 base from J, with 8 bases between. The CDR3 length is 13 residues. The germline CDR1 and CDR2 sequences are SGHAT and FQNNGV. The CDR3 protein is CASSSGGSYEQYF. CDR3 DNA: TGTGCCAGCAGCTCCGGAGGGTCCTACGAGCAGTACTTC. The whole variable domain, filled in from reference TRBV11-2 and TRBJ2-7, reads EAGVAQSPRYKIIEKRQSVAFWCNPISGHATLYWYQQILGQGPKLLIQFQNNGVVDDSQLPKDRFSAERLKGVDSTLKIQPAKLEDSAVYLCASSSGGSYEQYFGPGTRLTVT.

This sequence joins TRBV27 and TRBJ2-3, with D possibly matching TRBD2 (5 bases). Per germline, CDR1 MNHEY and CDR2 SMNVEV (reference sequence). The CDR3 is 13 amino acids. V lost 4 bases, J lost 5 bases, and 10 bases lay in between. CDR3 coding DNA: TGTGCCAGCAGTTACTCGGGGATAGATACGCAGTATTTT. The encoded protein is CASSYSGIDTQYF.

CDR3 in amino acids: CASSTDGRSNQPQHF. The CDR3 DNA is TGTGCCAGCTCAACCGACGGACGGAGCAATCAGCCCCAGCATTTT. V usage is TRBV18 and J usage is TRBJ1-5; D not certain. Germline CDR1 and CDR2: KGHSH and LQKENI. Deletions cut 5 bases from V and 1 base from J, with 12 bases between. The CDR3 runs 15 residues.

Only one count was recorded for this clone. This CDR3 is CASSFIGFEQYF. CDR3 nucleotide sequence: TGTGCCAGCAGCTTCATAGGGTTCGAGCAGTACTTC. This sequence joins TRBV7-8 and TRBJ2-7; no clear D gene. Trimming pared 3 bases from V and 6 bases from J, leaving 9 bases between. Germline-derived CDR1 and CDR2 are SGHVS and FQNEAQ. CDR3 length equals 12 residues.

This clone appeared a single time. This rearrangement joins TRBV14 to TRBJ2-3, with 12 bases fitting TRBD2. This CDR3 contains 17 residues. Trimming cost V 0 bases and J 2 bases; bases outside gene matches: 3. Germline V gene sequence: CDR1 SGHDN, CDR2 FVKESK. This CDR3 is CASSQDLAGGPTDTQYF. In DNA form, the CDR3 reads TGTGCCAGCAGCCAAGACCTAGCGGGAGGGCCCACAGATACGCAGTATTTT.

The chain carries TRBV6-6 and TRBJ2-7; D gene ambiguous. The CDR3 extends over 12 amino acids. V lost 7 bases, J lost 2 bases, and 9 bases lay in between. CDR1 is MNHNY and CDR2 is SVGAGI in the germline V gene (reference sequence). The CDR3 region has the DNA TGTGCCAGCACCCCATCTACCTACGAGCAGTACTTC. Residues: CASTPSTYEQYF.

The chain links TRBV15 to TRBJ1-3; TRBD1 matches at 8 bases. The germline V gene has CDR1 LNHNV and CDR2 YYDKDF (reference sequence). The CDR3 spans 16 residues. With V trimmed by 5 bases and J by 4 bases, 10 bases remained unmatched. The CDR3 sequence: CATSSGQGRRGNTIYF. The CDR3 DNA is TGTGCCACCAGCTCCGGACAGGGCCGGCGGGGAAACACCATATATTTT.

The chain is built from TRBV11-2 and TRBJ2-3, with 8 bases matching TRBD2. Germline V gene lookup returns CDR1 SGHAT and CDR2 FQNNGV. The CDR3 is 18 residues long. With 2 bases clipped from V and 1 base from J, the junction kept 11 bases outside the gene matches. The CDR3 sequence: CASSLLGRAFHRTDTQYF. The CDR3 bases are TGTGCCAGCAGCTTACTCGGGAGGGCCTTTCACCGCACAGATACGCAGTATTTT. Full variable domain (outside the CDR3, taken from reference TRBV11-2 and TRBJ2-3): EAGVAQSPRYKIIEKRQSVAFWCNPISGHATLYWYQQILGQGPKLLIQFQNNGVVDDSQLPKDRFSAERLKGVDSTLKIQPAKLEDSAVYLCASSLLGRAFHRTDTQYFGPGTRLTVL.

The table lists this clone with a count of one. Written as DNA, the CDR3 is TGCAGCGTTGATGTGGGAGTGAACACCGGGGAGCTGTTTTTT. Encoded protein: CSVDVGVNTGELFF. J is TRBJ2-2 and V is TRBV29-1; TRBD2 might be the D (5 bases). This CDR3 is 14 amino acids long. V was shortened by 3 bases and J by 1 base, with 9 bases between the two germline ends. CDR1 and CDR2 from the germline V gene are SQVTM and ANQGSEA.